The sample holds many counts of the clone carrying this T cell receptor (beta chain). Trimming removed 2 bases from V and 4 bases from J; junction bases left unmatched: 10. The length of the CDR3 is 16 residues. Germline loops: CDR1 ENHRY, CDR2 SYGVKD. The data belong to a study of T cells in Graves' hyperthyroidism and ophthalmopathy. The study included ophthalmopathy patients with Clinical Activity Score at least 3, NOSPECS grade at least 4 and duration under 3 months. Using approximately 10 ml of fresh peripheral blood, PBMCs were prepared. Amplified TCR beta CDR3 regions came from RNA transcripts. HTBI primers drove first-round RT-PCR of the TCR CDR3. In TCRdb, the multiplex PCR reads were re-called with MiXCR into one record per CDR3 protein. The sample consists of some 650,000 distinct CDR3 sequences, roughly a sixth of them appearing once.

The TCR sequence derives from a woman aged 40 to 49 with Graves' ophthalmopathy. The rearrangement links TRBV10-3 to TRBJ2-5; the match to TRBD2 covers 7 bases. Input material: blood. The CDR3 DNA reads TGTGCCATCAGTGAGGGTGTGGCGGGAGAGGTAGAGACCCAGTACTTC. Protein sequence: CAISEGVAGEVETQYF.